A selection of T cell receptor beta chains follows, all from one sample in a study of CD8+CD57+ T cells in acquired aplastic anemia. Each CDR3 protein is one row after TCRdb ran MiXCR on the reads. The sample has 210,000 or so distinct CDR3 sequences, around 50% seen once; the top ten hold about 20%. The sample taken for sequencing was sorted CD4+, CD8+, or CD8+CD57+ T cells (not recorded which) from PBMCs. Every receptor here comes from a human donor with aplastic anemia. The CDR3 runs from the conserved cysteine through the conserved F or W. The order of the fields is V gene, J gene, CDR3 length, clone size, CDR3 protein. Only part of the rows carry a size: once, few, many, or a class if the clone is expanded.

V gene: TRBV11-2
J gene: TRBJ1-6
CDR3 length: 15
clone size: many
CDR3 protein: CASSLVPDYNSPLHF

V gene: TRBV20-1
J gene: TRBJ2-1
CDR3 length: 16
clone size: NA
CDR3 protein: CSARDIGSGVYNEQFF

V gene: TRBV7-3
J gene: TRBJ2-7
CDR3 length: 15
clone size: NA
CDR3 protein: CASSLDVANSYEQYF

V gene: TRBV6-6
J gene: TRBJ2-7
CDR3 length: 12
clone size: many
CDR3 protein: CASSKTSYEQYF

V gene: TRBV5-4
J gene: TRBJ2-7
CDR3 length: 16
clone size: NA
CDR3 protein: CTSSASRIGGSYEQYF

V gene: TRBV19
J gene: TRBJ1-2
CDR3 length: 12
clone size: NA
CDR3 protein: CASQQGADGYTF

V gene: TRBV12-3/TRBV12-4
J gene: TRBJ2-5
CDR3 length: 14
clone size: many
CDR3 protein: CASSRNWQEETQYF

V gene: TRBV12-3/TRBV12-4
J gene: TRBJ2-7
CDR3 length: 15
clone size: few
CDR3 protein: CASSLWTAGDDEQYF

V gene: TRBV27
J gene: TRBJ2-7
CDR3 length: 13
clone size: few
CDR3 protein: CASSLFHPGEQYF

V gene: TRBV2
J gene: TRBJ1-4
CDR3 length: 14
clone size: many
CDR3 protein: CASKAGATNEKLFF

V gene: TRBV5-8
J gene: TRBJ2-1
CDR3 length: 16
clone size: few
CDR3 protein: CASPLRGVGLYNEQFF

V gene: TRBV7-9
J gene: TRBJ1-2
CDR3 length: 17
clone size: NA
CDR3 protein: CASSERGGGAREYGYTF

V gene: TRBV7-6
J gene: TRBJ1-4
CDR3 length: 15
clone size: NA
CDR3 protein: CASSPGGQGHEKLFF

V gene: TRBV9
J gene: TRBJ1-4
CDR3 length: 17
clone size: many
CDR3 protein: CASSVGLGTGTNEKLFF

V gene: TRBV12-3/TRBV12-4
J gene: TRBJ2-5
CDR3 length: 13
clone size: NA
CDR3 protein: CAGSLGTQETQYF

V gene: TRBV20-1
J gene: TRBJ2-1
CDR3 length: 10
clone size: NA
CDR3 protein: CSASLATQFF

V gene: TRBV7-6
J gene: TRBJ2-5
CDR3 length: 13
clone size: NA
CDR3 protein: CASSPGLPETQYF

V gene: TRBV6-6
J gene: NA
CDR3 length: 14
clone size: NA
CDR3 protein: CASSYLGYPYEQYF

V gene: TRBV29-1
J gene: TRBJ1-1
CDR3 length: 13
clone size: NA
CDR3 protein: CSVRTPQNTEAFF

V gene: TRBV19
J gene: TRBJ2-3
CDR3 length: 12
clone size: many
CDR3 protein: CATGTVTDTQYF

V gene: TRBV24-1
J gene: TRBJ2-1
CDR3 length: 13
clone size: NA
CDR3 protein: CATSDSLINEQFF

V gene: TRBV5-1
J gene: TRBJ1-4
CDR3 length: 15
clone size: many
CDR3 protein: CASSSGDRGNEKLFF

V gene: TRBV2
J gene: TRBJ1-2
CDR3 length: 13
clone size: NA
CDR3 protein: CANRRDVQYGYTF

V gene: TRBV18
J gene: TRBJ2-7
CDR3 length: 12
clone size: many
CDR3 protein: CASSPTGYEQYF

V gene: TRBV4-1
J gene: TRBJ2-5
CDR3 length: 15
clone size: many
CDR3 protein: CASDPLEGVEETQYF

V gene: TRBV5-6
J gene: TRBJ2-5
CDR3 length: 16
clone size: NA
CDR3 protein: CASSAIPGTRQETQYF

V gene: TRBV2
J gene: TRBJ1-1
CDR3 length: 12
clone size: many
CDR3 protein: CASRRDISEAFF

V gene: TRBV29-1
J gene: TRBJ1-2
CDR3 length: 12
clone size: NA
CDR3 protein: CSVAGGTYGHTF